Below are 21 T cell receptor beta chains sequenced from a single sample in a study of T cell responses to AZD1222 COVID-19 vaccine. Measured with immunoSEQ multiplex PCR; TCRdb has only the in-frame clones, and not every one. The repertoire holds about 94,000 clones, with 70% to 90% as singletons. Sample: peripheral blood, taken on day 0 of AZD1222 vaccination. Receptor source: an adult in good health.

The chain combines TRBV2 with TRBJ1-2; tentatively, D is TRBD1 (6 bases). Germline V gene lookup returns CDR1 SNHLY and CDR2 FYNNEI. CDR3 length: 13 residues. The V end was cut by 10 bases, the J end by 4 bases, with 16 bases between. CDR3 DNA sequence: TGTGCCACCTCATTCACGGACAGCTATGGCTACACCTTC. The encoded protein is CATSFTDSYGYTF.

J is TRBJ2-3 and V is TRBV7-2; weak D call: TRBD1 (6 bases). Germline-derived CDR1 and CDR2 are SGHTA and FQGNSA. This CDR3 has 16 residues. V dropped 1 base and J dropped 2 bases, with 13 bases sitting between them. The CDR3 loop is CASSLGQEPTTDTQYF. In DNA, the CDR3 is TGTGCCAGCAGCTTAGGACAGGAGCCCACCACAGATACGCAGTATTTT.

The chain uses TRBV3-1 (or the pseudogene TRBV3-2) and TRBJ2-7, with 8 nucleotides matching TRBD1. The germline CDR1 and CDR2 sequences are LGHDT and YNNKEL (reference sequence). Trimming took 2 bases from V and 5 from J; bases not matched to a gene: 14. The length of the CDR3 is 17 residues. As DNA, the CDR3 is TGTGCCAGCAGCCAAAAAATTCCCGGACAGGGTCTCCACGAGCAGTACTTC. It translates to CASSQKIPGQGLHEQYF.

The rearrangement joins TRBV21-1 to TRBJ2-2; the D call TRBD2 from the table was never checked on the DNA. TRBV21-1 is listed as a pseudogene. This CDR3 region has 12 residues. The CDR3 region is CASSKGGGELFF. The CDR3 DNA follows: TGTGCCAGCAGCAAAGGAGGCGGGGAGCTGTTTTTT.

This clone showed up just a few times. The chain is built from TRBV7-3 and TRBJ2-6; no firm D call. With 2 bases removed from V and 2 bases from J, the gap between germline ends came to 7 bases. This CDR3 region has 15 residues. The germline gives CDR1 SGHTA, CDR2 FQGTGA. The CDR3 spells CASSLQEAGANVLTF. The CDR3 region has the DNA TGTGCCAGCAGCTTACAGGAAGCTGGGGCCAACGTCCTGACTTTC.

The chain uses TRBV18 and TRBJ1-2, with D uncertain. CDR3 size: 15 residues. The V end was cut by 0 bases, the J end by 2 bases, with 10 bases between. CDR1 is KGHSH and CDR2 is LQKENI in the germline V gene. This CDR3 is CASSPPGRRNYGYTF. Here the CDR3 DNA reads TGTGCCAGCTCACCACCTGGCCGAAGAAACTATGGCTACACCTTC.

J is TRBJ1-2 and V is TRBV19; perhaps TRBD1 as D (6 bases). V lost 7 bases and J 7 bases, leaving 13 bases between the germline ends. CDR3 length equals 12 residues. Germline assignment: CDR1 LNHDA and CDR2 SQIVND (reference sequence). CDR3 bases: TGTGCCAGTACCCACCTACAGGGTGGCTACACCTTC. It codes for CASTHLQGGYTF.

This clone was observed a handful of times. J is TRBJ1-2 and V is TRBV5-1; D call uncertain. The CDR3 runs to 13 residues. CDR1 and CDR2 (germline): SGHRS, YFSETQ. V lost 3 bases and J lost 4, with 10 bases in between. DNA for the CDR3: TGCGCCAGCAGCTCGGAGCAGAGCTATGGCTACACCTTC. It is translated as CASSSEQSYGYTF. The full variable domain, completed using reference TRBV5-1 and TRBJ1-2, is KAGVTQTPRYLIKTRGQQVTLSCSPISGHRSVSWYQQTPGQGLQFLFEYFSETQRNKGNFPGRFSGRQFSNSRSEMNVSTLELGDSALYLCASSSEQSYGYTFGSGTRLTVV.

V usage is TRBV27 and J usage is TRBJ1-5, with TRBD1 matching over 8 bases. The CDR3 spans 16 residues. Germline V gene lookup returns CDR1 MNHEY and CDR2 SMNVEV (reference sequence). V lost 5 bases, J lost 1 base, and 7 bases stayed unmatched. CDR3 DNA: TGTGCCAGCAGTCCATCACAGGGGGTGAGCAATCAGCCCCAGCATTTT. Residues: CASSPSQGVSNQPQHF.

The genes are TRBV29-1 and TRBJ2-7; D is undetermined. The CDR3 runs 12 residues. Germline V gives CDR1 SQVTM, CDR2 ANQGSEA. The V gene lost 1 base and the J gene lost 3 bases, with 7 bases spanning the gap. The CDR3 coding sequence is TGCAGCGTTGAAGGGGTAAACTACGAGCAGTACTTC. Residues: CSVEGVNYEQYF.

This clone was seen only a few times. The chain uses TRBV6-2 or TRBV6-3 and TRBJ2-4; weak D call: TRBD1 (6 bases). V lost 4 bases, J lost 0 bases, and 7 bases lay in between. The germline V gene has CDR1 MNHEY and CDR2 SVGEGT. This CDR3 has 14 amino acids. The CDR3 loop is CASSWDTAKNIQYF. The CDR3 nucleotides are TGTGCCAGCAGTTGGGACACAGCCAAAAACATTCAGTACTTC.

The chain recombines TRBV25-1 with TRBJ2-2; unclear D gene. With 11 bases removed from V and 4 bases from J, the gap between germline ends came to 17 bases. The CDR3 spans 14 residues. Germline loops: CDR1 MGHDK, CDR2 SYGVNS. CDR3 loop: CAAKGVSSTGELFF. For the CDR3, the DNA is TGTGCCGCCAAGGGTGTCTCATCCACCGGGGAGCTGTTTTTT.

The J gene is TRBJ2-3, the V gene TRBV7-2, with D hard to call. The V gene's germline CDR1 is SGHTA and CDR2 FQGNSA. The germline V and J ends were trimmed by 5 bases and 2 bases, with 14 bases remaining between them. The CDR3 is made up of 15 amino acids. The CDR3 sequence: CASSPTRGPTDTQYF. In DNA form, the CDR3 reads TGTGCCAGCAGCCCGACTCGCGGACCCACAGATACGCAGTATTTT.

The genes are TRBV19 and TRBJ1-2; D unresolved. Trimming cost V 4 bases and J 1 base, with 7 bases left between them. The CDR3 has 13 residues. Per the germline V gene, CDR1 is LNHDA and CDR2 is SQIVND (reference sequence). The CDR3 here is CASSKQHNYGYTF. The DNA for the CDR3 is TGTGCCAGTAGTAAACAGCATAACTATGGCTACACCTTC.

CDR3 DNA sequence: TGTGCCAGCAGGCTTAGGCCTCAAGAGAATGAAAAACTGTTTTTT. It encodes CASRLRPQENEKLFF. The J gene is TRBJ1-4, the V gene TRBV6-5; D is undetermined. The CDR3 has 15 residues. V was cut by 6 bases and J by 5 bases, with 16 bases left in between. Germline V gene data show CDR1 as MNHEY and CDR2 as SVGAGI.

This clone turned up a few times. An end of the junction differs from the germline gene, which may be a read error. The chain employs TRBV5-4 and TRBJ1-4; 10 bases are shared with TRBD1. In germline, CDR1 is SGHNT, CDR2 YYREEE (reference sequence). The CDR3 has 16 residues. CDR3 region: CASSSGRQGATRTQSF. Here the CDR3 DNA reads TGTGCCAGCAGCTCGGGAAGACAGGGGGCGACTAGGACGCAAAGTTTT.

This clone was seen only once. V gene TRBV7-2 combines with J gene TRBJ2-7; weak D call: TRBD1 (6 bases). Germline lookup yields CDR1 SGHTA and CDR2 FQGNSA. V was pared by 1 base and J by 1 base, with 20 bases between. The CDR3 sequence is 18 residues long. The CDR3 spells CASSLVGAHRSRSYEQYF. The CDR3 bases are TGTGCCAGCAGCTTAGTGGGGGCACACCGTTCCCGGTCCTACGAGCAGTACTTC.

The genes are TRBV19 and TRBJ2-2; the D gene is possibly TRBD2 (6 bases). The germline CDR1 and CDR2 sequences are LNHDA and SQIVND (reference sequence). This CDR3 is built from 14 residues. The ends were cut back, 7 bases at V and 1 base at J, with 10 bases in the middle. CDR3 loop: CASTPGGNTGELFF. CDR3 DNA: TGTGCCAGTACCCCCGGGGGGAACACCGGGGAGCTGTTTTTT.

This chain links TRBV6-5 with TRBJ2-7, with 9 bases aligning to TRBD1. J gave up 5 bases and V 5 bases, and 4 bases lay outside the gene matches. This CDR3 contains 13 residues. Per germline, CDR1 MNHEY and CDR2 SVGAGI. The CDR3 DNA is TGTGCCAGCAGTCGGGACAGGGAGAACGAGCAGTACTTC. Residues: CASSRDRENEQYF.

The chain has TRBV10-2 and TRBJ2-3, with 8 bases aligning to TRBD2. With 0 bases clipped from V and 0 bases from J, the junction kept 8 bases outside the gene matches. The germline V gene encodes CDR1 WSHSY and CDR2 SAAADI. The CDR3 length is 18 residues. The CDR3 DNA reads TGCGCCAGCAGTGAGTCGAGGAGTAGCGGGGCCAGCACAGATACGCAGTATTTT. This encodes CASSESRSSGASTDTQYF.

The chain is built from TRBV19 and TRBJ1-5; D is ambiguous. Deletions cut 6 bases from V and 1 base from J, with 10 bases between. The CDR3 length is 14 residues. Germline V gene sequence: CDR1 LNHDA, CDR2 SQIVND (reference sequence). This CDR3 reads CASSPQASNQPQHF. CDR3 coding DNA: TGTGCCAGTAGCCCCCAGGCCAGCAATCAGCCCCAGCATTTT. The full variable domain, in which reference TRBV19 and TRBJ1-5 provide the parts outside the CDR3, is DGGITQSPKYLFRKEGQNVTLSCEQNLNHDAMYWYRQDPGQGLRLIYYSQIVNDFQKGDIAEGYSVSREKKESFPLTVTSAQKNPTAFYLCASSPQASNQPQHFGDGTRLSIL.